This TCR beta chain was found in a study of T cell changes during pregnancy in multiple sclerosis (dated by TCRdb to between 2018 and 2020). Some background on the complete study: The study examined how the T cell repertoire changed over the course of pregnancy in women with multiple sclerosis.

A note on this clone: Its antigen is unknown. Base-call qualities are not available, and no considerably larger clone is one nucleotide away.

Receptor libraries were prepared by the immunoSEQ multiplex PCR assay. Imported from immuneACCESS, the table was reduced by TCRdb to in-frame sequences with V and J called. These copies leave out some clones; in studies compared against another copy, an unresolved V gene accounts for under half, and the cause of the remainder is not known. The sample table lists under 55,000 clones, 70% to 90% of them with a count of one. Of the sample, 1.5% to 2% is held by the ten largest clones. Sequences were derived from peripheral blood, sampled in the first trimester of pregnancy. The receptor comes from a female donor with multiple sclerosis, enrolled in a pregnancy study.

The CDR3 region has the sequence CASSQGVSEYEQYF. The DNA sequence is given as TGCGCCAGCAGCCAAGGAGTTAGCGAGTACGAGCAGTACTTC. Recombination joined TRBV4-3 with TRBJ2-7; tentative D gene TRBD2, with 5 bases matching. Deletion took 1 base off V and 4 bases off J, with a span of 11 bases between the germline ends. Based on the germline V gene, the CDR1 and CDR2 sequences are LGHNA and YSLEER. The CDR3 numbers 14 residues from cysteine through phenylalanine. Kept here is only the CDR3 DNA, which spans 42 bases and is read in frame from base 1.